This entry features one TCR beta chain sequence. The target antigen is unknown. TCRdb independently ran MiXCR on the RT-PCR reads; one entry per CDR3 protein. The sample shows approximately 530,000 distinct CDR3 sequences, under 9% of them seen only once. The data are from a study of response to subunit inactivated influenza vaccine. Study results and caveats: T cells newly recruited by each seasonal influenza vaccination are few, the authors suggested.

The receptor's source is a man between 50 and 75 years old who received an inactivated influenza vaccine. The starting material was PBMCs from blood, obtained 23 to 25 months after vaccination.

The CDR3 loop reads CASTYSGPYGYTF. The CDR3 nucleotides are TGTGCCAGCACTTATTCAGGGCCGTACGGCTACACCTTC. The gene calls are TRBV12-3 or TRBV12-4 and TRBJ1-2, with D possibly matching TRBD1 (5 bases). V was trimmed by 7 bases and J by 8 bases, leaving 17 bases between them. This CDR3 contains 13 residues.